Included here is one T cell receptor beta chain sequence, with context. The antigen remains undetermined. With template switching, a universal primer site was added, and the cDNA carried unique molecular identifiers. TCRdb analysed the 5' RACE reads with MiXCR anew, one entry per CDR3 protein. Among more than 1.5 million distinct CDR3 sequences listed, about 32% were seen once. With no exceptions, donors were healthy Caucasians. The record originates from a study of identical twins. Study-level results: The authors noted that invariant MAIT and iNKT cells could partly confound zero-insertion analyses. Models underpredicted monozygotic twin sharing of out-of-frame TCR alpha.

Between the trimmed V and J ends, which lost 1 base and 4 bases, there was a span of 16 bases. The CDR3 totals 16 residues. Germline-derived CDR1 and CDR2 are SGHTA and FQGNSA. The source of this sequence is a newborn girl in good health. Source material: cord blood. The V and J genes are TRBV7-2 and TRBJ1-2; possible D gene TRBD1, 6 bases. The CDR3 region is CASSLGGGEPTYGYTF. The CDR3 nucleotides are TGTGCCAGCAGCTTAGGAGGGGGGGAGCCAACCTATGGCTACACCTTC.